The T cell receptor (beta chain) under discussion was sequenced for a study of blood T cell repertoires in COVID-19. Study overall: In each case, the material was cDNA or gDNA derived from T cells, B-cell-depleted T cells, or PBMCs.

Clones were sequenced by immunoSEQ multiplex PCR, and TCRdb holds only the in-frame ones, with some missing. Here the sample spans roughly 250,000 clones, around 87% being singletons. Participants were aged roughly 18 to 95 years, lived in 20 to 30 US areas, and enrolled virtually. Donors in Cohort 3 counted as recovered after two negative PCRs, clearance, or symptom resolution. Germline CDR1 reads MNHEY; CDR2 reads SMNVEV (reference sequence). V lost 2 bases to trimming and J lost 4 bases, with 8 bases between them. This CDR3 region has 13 residues. The source of this sequence is a woman in her fifties or sixties who had recovered from COVID-19. This chain links TRBV27 with TRBJ1-2; no reliable D call. Sample: PBMCs or T cells enriched from blood (not recorded which). The CDR3 is CASSLIGAYGYTF. Here the CDR3 DNA reads TGTGCCAGCAGTTTAATAGGAGCCTATGGCTACACCTTC.